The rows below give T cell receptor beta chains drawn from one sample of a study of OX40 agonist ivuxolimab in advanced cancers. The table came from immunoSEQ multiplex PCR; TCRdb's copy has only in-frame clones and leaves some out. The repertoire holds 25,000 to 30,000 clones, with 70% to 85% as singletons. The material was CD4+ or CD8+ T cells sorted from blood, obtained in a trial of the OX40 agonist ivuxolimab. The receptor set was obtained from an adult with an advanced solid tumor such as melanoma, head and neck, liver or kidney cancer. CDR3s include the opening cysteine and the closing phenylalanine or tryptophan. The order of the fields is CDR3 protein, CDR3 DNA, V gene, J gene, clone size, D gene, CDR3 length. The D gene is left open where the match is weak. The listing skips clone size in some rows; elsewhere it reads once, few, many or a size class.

cdr3_aa: CASSEKGQGYYGYTF; cdr3_nt: TGTGCCAGCAGTGAAAAGGGACAGGGGTACTATGGCTACACCTTC; v_call: TRBV2; j_call: TRBJ1-2; clone_size: .; d_call: TRBD1; cdr3_length: 15
cdr3_aa: CASSLQGLTTLRNEQFF; cdr3_nt: TGCGCCAGCAGCTTACAGGGCCTCACTACTTTACGCAATGAGCAGTTCTTC; v_call: TRBV5-1; j_call: TRBJ2-1; clone_size: .; d_call: .; cdr3_length: 17
cdr3_aa: CASSLAWGREQYF; cdr3_nt: TGTGCCAGCAGCTTGGCGTGGGGGCGCGAGCAGTACTTC; v_call: TRBV5-6; j_call: TRBJ2-7; clone_size: .; d_call: .; cdr3_length: 13
cdr3_aa: CASSPPGQGYEQYF; cdr3_nt: TGTGCCAGCAGCCCTCCGGGACAGGGGTACGAGCAGTACTTC; v_call: TRBV5-4; j_call: TRBJ2-7; clone_size: .; d_call: TRBD1; cdr3_length: 14
cdr3_aa: CASSYSQDSNQPQHF; cdr3_nt: TGTGCCAGCAGTTACTCTCAGGATAGCAATCAGCCCCAGCATTTT; v_call: TRBV6-5; j_call: TRBJ1-5; clone_size: .; d_call: .; cdr3_length: 15
cdr3_aa: CASLGQGVAGELFF; cdr3_nt: TGTGCCAGCCTGGGACAGGGGGTAGCCGGGGAGCTGTTTTTT; v_call: TRBV2; j_call: TRBJ2-2; clone_size: .; d_call: TRBD1; cdr3_length: 14
cdr3_aa: CASSERRDEQYF; cdr3_nt: TGTGCCAGCAGTGAACGGAGAGACGAGCAGTACTTC; v_call: TRBV27; j_call: TRBJ2-7; clone_size: .; d_call: .; cdr3_length: 12
cdr3_aa: CASSWEGNYEQYF; cdr3_nt: TGCGCCAGCAGTTGGGAGGGCAACTACGAGCAGTACTTC; v_call: TRBV4-1; j_call: TRBJ2-7; clone_size: .; d_call: TRBD2; cdr3_length: 13
cdr3_aa: CASSGQLKTGEVGELFF; cdr3_nt: TGTGCCAGCAGCGGCCAACTAAAGACAGGGGAAGTCGGGGAGCTGTTTTTT; v_call: TRBV7-9; j_call: TRBJ2-2; clone_size: .; d_call: TRBD1; cdr3_length: 17
cdr3_aa: CAIEKRVDSGTEAFF; cdr3_nt: TGTGCCATCGAAAAGCGGGTAGACAGCGGCACTGAAGCTTTCTTT; v_call: TRBV10-3; j_call: TRBJ1-1; clone_size: .; d_call: .; cdr3_length: 15
cdr3_aa: CASSQDWGALDGYTF; cdr3_nt: TGCGCCAGCAGCCAAGATTGGGGGGCATTGGATGGCTACACCTTC; v_call: TRBV4-1; j_call: TRBJ1-2; clone_size: .; d_call: .; cdr3_length: 15
cdr3_aa: CASSLGTGELNTEAFF; cdr3_nt: TGCGCCAGCAGCTTGGGGACAGGGGAGTTGAACACTGAAGCTTTCTTT; v_call: TRBV5-1; j_call: TRBJ1-1; clone_size: .; d_call: TRBD1; cdr3_length: 16
cdr3_aa: CASSPTGTSPYTF; cdr3_nt: TGTGCCAGCAGCCCGACTGGGACTAGTCCCTACACCTTC; v_call: TRBV7-6; j_call: TRBJ1-2; clone_size: .; d_call: .; cdr3_length: 13
cdr3_aa: CASSWGPGEIPYEQYF; cdr3_nt: TGCGCCAGCAGCTGGGGTCCGGGAGAGATCCCCTACGAGCAGTACTTC; v_call: TRBV5-1; j_call: TRBJ2-7; clone_size: .; d_call: .; cdr3_length: 16
cdr3_aa: CASSESSWGSTGELFF; cdr3_nt: TGCGCCAGCAGTGAGTCCTCGTGGGGGAGCACCGGGGAGCTGTTTTTT; v_call: TRBV10-2; j_call: TRBJ2-2; clone_size: .; d_call: .; cdr3_length: 16
cdr3_aa: CASSWDPTRGNEQFF; cdr3_nt: TGTGCCAGCAGCTGGGACCCAACTAGGGGCAATGAGCAGTTCTTC; v_call: TRBV5-5; j_call: TRBJ2-1; clone_size: .; d_call: .; cdr3_length: 15
cdr3_aa: CSVEDAAGGYEQYF; cdr3_nt: TGCAGCGTTGAAGATGCGGCAGGGGGCTACGAGCAGTACTTC; v_call: TRBV29-1; j_call: TRBJ2-7; clone_size: .; d_call: TRBD1; cdr3_length: 14
cdr3_aa: CSVERLDRSYEQYF; cdr3_nt: TGCAGCGTTGAGAGATTGGACAGATCCTACGAGCAGTACTTC; v_call: TRBV29-1; j_call: TRBJ2-7; clone_size: .; d_call: .; cdr3_length: 14
cdr3_aa: CASSLGPYTDTQYF; cdr3_nt: TGTGCCAGCAGCTTAGGCCCTTATACAGATACGCAGTATTTT; v_call: TRBV7-2; j_call: TRBJ2-3; clone_size: .; d_call: .; cdr3_length: 14
cdr3_aa: CASTSSGTYEQYF; cdr3_nt: TGTGCCAGCACTTCGAGCGGTACCTACGAGCAGTACTTC; v_call: TRBV28; j_call: TRBJ2-7; clone_size: once; d_call: .; cdr3_length: 13
cdr3_aa: CASSLAVDGELFF; cdr3_nt: TGTGCCAGCAGCTTAGCTGTTGACGGGGAGCTGTTTTTT; v_call: TRBV7-6; j_call: TRBJ2-2; clone_size: once; d_call: .; cdr3_length: 13
cdr3_aa: CASSLASDTGELFF; cdr3_nt: TGTGCCAGCAGCCTGGCCTCGGACACCGGGGAGCTGTTTTTT; v_call: TRBV5-5; j_call: TRBJ2-2; clone_size: .; d_call: .; cdr3_length: 14
cdr3_aa: CASSSGLAEYNEQFF; cdr3_nt: TGTGCCAGCAGCTCGGGACTAGCGGAATACAATGAGCAGTTCTTC; v_call: TRBV28; j_call: TRBJ2-1; clone_size: .; d_call: TRBD2; cdr3_length: 15
cdr3_aa: CASSHWEGGPNEQFF; cdr3_nt: TGTGCCAGCAGCCACTGGGAGGGAGGGCCAAATGAGCAGTTCTTC; v_call: TRBV9; j_call: TRBJ2-1; clone_size: .; d_call: TRBD2; cdr3_length: 15
cdr3_aa: CSVDWDRRTDTQYF; cdr3_nt: TGCAGCGTTGACTGGGACAGACGCACAGATACGCAGTATTTT; v_call: TRBV29-1; j_call: TRBJ2-3; clone_size: .; d_call: TRBD1; cdr3_length: 14
cdr3_aa: CASSPSGSGYEQYF; cdr3_nt: TGTGCCAGCAGTCCTAGCGGGAGTGGCTACGAGCAGTACTTC; v_call: TRBV27; j_call: TRBJ2-7; clone_size: .; d_call: TRBD2; cdr3_length: 14
cdr3_aa: CASSQVEQGAYGYTF; cdr3_nt: TGCGCCAGCAGCCAAGTGGAACAGGGGGCGTATGGCTACACCTTC; v_call: TRBV4-1; j_call: TRBJ1-2; clone_size: .; d_call: TRBD1; cdr3_length: 15
cdr3_aa: CASSPGGFYGYTF; cdr3_nt: TGTGCCAGCAGCCCCGGGGGGTTCTATGGCTACACCTTC; v_call: TRBV28; j_call: TRBJ1-2; clone_size: few; d_call: .; cdr3_length: 13
cdr3_aa: CASSPSGTSTDTQYF; cdr3_nt: TGTGCCAGCAGCCCGAGCGGTACTAGCACAGATACGCAGTATTTT; v_call: TRBV9; j_call: TRBJ2-3; clone_size: medium-sized; d_call: .; cdr3_length: 15
cdr3_aa: CASSSMGTGVTGELFF; cdr3_nt: TGTGCCAGCAGCTCGATGGGGACAGGGGTGACCGGGGAGCTGTTTTTT; v_call: TRBV9; j_call: TRBJ2-2; clone_size: .; d_call: TRBD1; cdr3_length: 16
cdr3_aa: CAIPSGLAGAGELFF; cdr3_nt: TGTGCCATTCCATCTGGACTAGCGGGAGCCGGGGAGCTGTTTTTT; v_call: TRBV7-9; j_call: TRBJ2-2; clone_size: few; d_call: TRBD2; cdr3_length: 15
cdr3_aa: CAISESPQSNQPQHF; cdr3_nt: TGTGCCATCAGTGAGTCTCCCCAGAGCAATCAGCCCCAGCATTTT; v_call: TRBV10-3; j_call: TRBJ1-5; clone_size: .; d_call: .; cdr3_length: 15
cdr3_aa: CASSEGGAVNEQFF; cdr3_nt: TGTGCCAGCAGTGAAGGGGGCGCGGTCAATGAGCAGTTCTTC; v_call: TRBV2; j_call: TRBJ2-1; clone_size: medium-sized; d_call: .; cdr3_length: 14
cdr3_aa: CASSFDSGSNEQFF; cdr3_nt: TGCGCCAGCAGCTTTGATAGCGGCTCCAATGAGCAGTTCTTC; v_call: TRBV5-1; j_call: TRBJ2-1; clone_size: .; d_call: .; cdr3_length: 14
cdr3_aa: CASSQDGDYYTDTQYF; cdr3_nt: TGTGCCAGCAGCCAAGACGGGGACTATTACACAGATACGCAGTATTTT; v_call: TRBV4-2; j_call: TRBJ2-3; clone_size: .; d_call: TRBD2; cdr3_length: 16